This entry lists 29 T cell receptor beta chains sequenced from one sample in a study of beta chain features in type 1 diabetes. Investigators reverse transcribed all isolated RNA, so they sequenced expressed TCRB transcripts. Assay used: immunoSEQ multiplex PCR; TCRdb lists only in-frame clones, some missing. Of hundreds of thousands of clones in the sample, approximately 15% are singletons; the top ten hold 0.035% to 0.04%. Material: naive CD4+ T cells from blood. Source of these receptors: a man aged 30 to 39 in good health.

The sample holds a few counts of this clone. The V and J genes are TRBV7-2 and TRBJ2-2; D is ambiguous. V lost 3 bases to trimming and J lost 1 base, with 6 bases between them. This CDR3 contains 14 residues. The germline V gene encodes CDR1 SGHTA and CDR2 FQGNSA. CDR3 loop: CASSFIRNTGELFF. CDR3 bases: TGTGCCAGCAGCTTCATAAGGAACACCGGGGAGCTGTTTTTT.

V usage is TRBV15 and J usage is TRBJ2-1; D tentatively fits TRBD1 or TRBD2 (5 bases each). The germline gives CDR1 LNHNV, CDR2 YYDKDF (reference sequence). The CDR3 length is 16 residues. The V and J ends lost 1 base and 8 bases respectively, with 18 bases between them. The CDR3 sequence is CATSRGDRGPIDEQFF. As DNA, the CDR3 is TGTGCCACCAGCAGAGGGGACCGAGGACCCATCGATGAGCAGTTCTTC.

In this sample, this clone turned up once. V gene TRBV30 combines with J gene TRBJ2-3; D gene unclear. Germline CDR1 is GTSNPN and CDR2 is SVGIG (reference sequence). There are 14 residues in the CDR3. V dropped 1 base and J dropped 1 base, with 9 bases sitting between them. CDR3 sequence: CAWSEGSGTDTQYF. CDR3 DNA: TGTGCCTGGAGTGAAGGAAGCGGCACAGATACGCAGTATTTT. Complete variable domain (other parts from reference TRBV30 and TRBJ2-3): SQTIHQWPATLVQPVGSPLSLECTVEGTSNPNLYWYRQAAGRGLQLLFYSVGIGQISSEVPQNLSASRPQDRQFILSSKKLLLSDSGFYLCAWSEGSGTDTQYFGPGTRLTVL.

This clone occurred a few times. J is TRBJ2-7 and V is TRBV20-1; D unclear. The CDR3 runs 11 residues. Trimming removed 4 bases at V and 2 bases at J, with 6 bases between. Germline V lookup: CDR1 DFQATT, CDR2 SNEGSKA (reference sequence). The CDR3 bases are TGCAGTGCTATCGCGGCCTACGAGCAGTACTTC. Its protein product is CSAIAAYEQYF.

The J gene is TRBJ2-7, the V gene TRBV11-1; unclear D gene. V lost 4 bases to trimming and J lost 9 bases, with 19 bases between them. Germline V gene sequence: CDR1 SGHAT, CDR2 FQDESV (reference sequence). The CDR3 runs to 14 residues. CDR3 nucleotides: TGTGCCAGCAGCTCTACTACATCTATGGGCCGGCAGTACGTC. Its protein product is CASSSTTSMGRQYV.

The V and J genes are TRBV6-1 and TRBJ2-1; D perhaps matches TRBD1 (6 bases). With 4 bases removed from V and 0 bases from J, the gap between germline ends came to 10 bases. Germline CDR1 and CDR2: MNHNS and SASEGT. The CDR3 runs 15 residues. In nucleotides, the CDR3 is TGTGCCAGCAGTGGTGGGGGCTACTCCTACAATGAGCAGTTCTTC. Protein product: CASSGGGYSYNEQFF.

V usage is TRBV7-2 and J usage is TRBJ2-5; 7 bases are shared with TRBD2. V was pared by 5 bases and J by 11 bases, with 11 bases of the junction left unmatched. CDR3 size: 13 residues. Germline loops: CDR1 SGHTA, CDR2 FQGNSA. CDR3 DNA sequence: TGTGCCAGCAGCCCCCGGACTAGTAATTTGCAGTACTTC. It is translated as CASSPRTSNLQYF.

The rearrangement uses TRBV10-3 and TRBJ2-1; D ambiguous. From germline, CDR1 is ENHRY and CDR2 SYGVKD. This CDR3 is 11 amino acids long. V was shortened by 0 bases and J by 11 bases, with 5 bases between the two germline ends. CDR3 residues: CAISESFQQFF. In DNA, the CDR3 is TGTGCCATCAGTGAGTCTTTTCAGCAGTTCTTC.

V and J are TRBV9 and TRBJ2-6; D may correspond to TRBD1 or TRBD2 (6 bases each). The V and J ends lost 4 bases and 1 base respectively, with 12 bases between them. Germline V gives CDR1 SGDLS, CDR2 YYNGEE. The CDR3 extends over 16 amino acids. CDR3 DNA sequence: TGTGCCAGCAGCCCACGGGGGACATCTGGGGCCAACGTCCTGACTTTC. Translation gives CASSPRGTSGANVLTF.

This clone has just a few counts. This chain's CDR3 is CASGSNFREQFF. The CDR3 nucleotides are TGTGCCAGCGGGTCCAACTTCAGGGAGCAGTTCTTC. The chain uses TRBV28 and TRBJ2-1; D not resolved. CDR1 and CDR2 (germline): MDHEN, SYDVKM. With 8 bases removed from V and 10 bases from J, the gap between germline ends came to 15 bases. The CDR3 covers 12 residues.

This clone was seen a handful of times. CDR3 in amino acids: CASSYGTSGHTGELFF. CDR3 DNA sequence: TGTGCCAGCAGCTACGGAACTAGCGGCCACACCGGGGAGCTGTTTTTT. V is TRBV5-4 and J is TRBJ2-2; 8 bases line up with TRBD2. Trimming at V came to 3 bases and at J to 3 bases, leaving 7 bases not matched to a gene. Germline assignment: CDR1 SGHNT and CDR2 YYREEE (reference sequence). There are 16 residues in the CDR3.

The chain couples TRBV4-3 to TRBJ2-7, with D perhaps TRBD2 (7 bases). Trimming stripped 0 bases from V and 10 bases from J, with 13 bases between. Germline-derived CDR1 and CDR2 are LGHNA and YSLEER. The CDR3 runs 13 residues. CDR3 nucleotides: TGCGCCAGCAGCCAAGATAGTTGGGGGGGCCAGTACTTC. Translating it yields CASSQDSWGGQYF.

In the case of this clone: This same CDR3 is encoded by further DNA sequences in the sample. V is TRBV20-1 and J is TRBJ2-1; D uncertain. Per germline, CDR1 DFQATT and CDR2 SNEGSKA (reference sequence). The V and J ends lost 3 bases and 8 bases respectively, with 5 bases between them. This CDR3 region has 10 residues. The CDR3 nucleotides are TGCAGTGCTAGGGGTCATGAGCAGTTCTTC. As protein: CSARGHEQFF.

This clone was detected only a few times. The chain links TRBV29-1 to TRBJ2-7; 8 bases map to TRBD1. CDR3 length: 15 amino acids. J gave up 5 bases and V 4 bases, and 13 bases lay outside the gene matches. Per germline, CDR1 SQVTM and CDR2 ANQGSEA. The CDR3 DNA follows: TGCAGCGTTGTTGTCAGGGGGCGCTTCGTCCACGAGCAGTACTTC. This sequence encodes CSVVVRGRFVHEQYF.

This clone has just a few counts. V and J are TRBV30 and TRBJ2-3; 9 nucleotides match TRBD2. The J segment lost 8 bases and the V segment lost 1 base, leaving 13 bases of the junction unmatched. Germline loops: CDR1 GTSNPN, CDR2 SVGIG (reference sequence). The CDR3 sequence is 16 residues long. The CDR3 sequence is CAWSALAGGSVVTQYF. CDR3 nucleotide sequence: TGTGCCTGGAGTGCTCTGGCGGGAGGGTCGGTTGTTACGCAGTATTTT.

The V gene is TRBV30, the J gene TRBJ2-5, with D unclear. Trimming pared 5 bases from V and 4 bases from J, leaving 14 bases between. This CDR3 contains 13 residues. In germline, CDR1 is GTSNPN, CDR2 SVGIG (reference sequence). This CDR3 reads CAWGESGTETQYF. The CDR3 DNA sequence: TGTGCCTGGGGCGAATCGGGTACAGAGACCCAGTACTTC. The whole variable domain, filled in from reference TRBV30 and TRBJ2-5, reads SQTIHQWPATLVQPVGSPLSLECTVEGTSNPNLYWYRQAAGRGLQLLFYSVGIGQISSEVPQNLSASRPQDRQFILSSKKLLLSDSGFYLCAWGESGTETQYFGPGTRLLVL.

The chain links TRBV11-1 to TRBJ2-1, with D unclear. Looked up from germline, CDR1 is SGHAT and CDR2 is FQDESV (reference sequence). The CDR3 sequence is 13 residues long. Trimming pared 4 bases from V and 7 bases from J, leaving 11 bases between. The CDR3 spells CASSSTDGNEQFF. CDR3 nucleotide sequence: TGTGCCAGCAGCTCTACGGACGGGAATGAGCAGTTCTTC.

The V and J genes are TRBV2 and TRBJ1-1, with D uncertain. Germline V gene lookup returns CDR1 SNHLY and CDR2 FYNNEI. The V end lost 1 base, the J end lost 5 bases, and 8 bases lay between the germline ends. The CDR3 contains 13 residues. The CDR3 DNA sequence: TGTGCCAGCAGTGAAGAAGGAGGAACTGAAGCTTTCTTT. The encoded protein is CASSEEGGTEAFF.

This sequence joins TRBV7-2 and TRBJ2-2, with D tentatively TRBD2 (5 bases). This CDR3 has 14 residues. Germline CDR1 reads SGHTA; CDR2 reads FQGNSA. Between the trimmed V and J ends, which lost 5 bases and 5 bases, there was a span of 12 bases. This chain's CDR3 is CASSLDFGTGELFF. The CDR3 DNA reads TGTGCCAGCAGCCTGGACTTCGGGACCGGGGAGCTGTTTTTT.

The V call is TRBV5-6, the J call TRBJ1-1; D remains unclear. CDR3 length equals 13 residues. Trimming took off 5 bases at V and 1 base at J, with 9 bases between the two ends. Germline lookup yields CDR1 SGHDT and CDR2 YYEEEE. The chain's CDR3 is CASRNMANTEAFF. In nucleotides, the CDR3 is TGTGCCAGCAGGAACATGGCGAACACTGAAGCTTTCTTT.

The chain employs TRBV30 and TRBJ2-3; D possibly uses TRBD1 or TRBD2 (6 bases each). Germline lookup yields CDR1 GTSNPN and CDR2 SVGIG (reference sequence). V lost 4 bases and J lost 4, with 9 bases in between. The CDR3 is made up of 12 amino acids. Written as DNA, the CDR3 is TGTGCCTGGAACGGGGGCCCAGATACGCAGTATTTT. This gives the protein CAWNGGPDTQYF.

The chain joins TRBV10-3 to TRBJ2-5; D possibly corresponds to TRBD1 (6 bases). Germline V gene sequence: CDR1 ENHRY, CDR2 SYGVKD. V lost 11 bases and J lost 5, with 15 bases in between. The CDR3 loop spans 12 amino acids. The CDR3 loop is CASRTRGETQYF. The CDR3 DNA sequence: TGTGCCTCAAGAACTAGGGGGGAGACCCAGTACTTC.

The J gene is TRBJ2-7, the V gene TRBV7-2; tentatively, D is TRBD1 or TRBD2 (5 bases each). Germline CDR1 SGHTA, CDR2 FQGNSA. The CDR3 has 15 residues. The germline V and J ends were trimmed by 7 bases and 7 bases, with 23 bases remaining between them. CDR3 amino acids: CASNYRQSPWGEQYF. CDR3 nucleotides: TGTGCCAGCAACTATCGACAGAGCCCTTGGGGGGAGCAGTACTTC. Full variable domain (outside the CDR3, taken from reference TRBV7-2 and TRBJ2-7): GAGVSQSPSNKVTEKGKDVELRCDPISGHTALYWYRQSLGQGLEFLIYFQGNSAPDKSGLPSDRFSAERTGGSVSTLTIQRTQQEDSAVYLCASNYRQSPWGEQYFGPGTRLTVT.

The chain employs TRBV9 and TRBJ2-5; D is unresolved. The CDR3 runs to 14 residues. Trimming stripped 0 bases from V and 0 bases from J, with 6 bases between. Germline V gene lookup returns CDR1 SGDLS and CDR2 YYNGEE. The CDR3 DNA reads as TGTGCCAGCAGCGTAGGAAACAACCAAGAGACCCAGTACTTC. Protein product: CASSVGNNQETQYF.

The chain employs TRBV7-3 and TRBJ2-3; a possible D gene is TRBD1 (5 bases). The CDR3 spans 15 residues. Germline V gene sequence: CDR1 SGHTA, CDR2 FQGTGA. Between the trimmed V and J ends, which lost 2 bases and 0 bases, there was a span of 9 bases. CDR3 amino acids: CASSLRPGSTDTQYF. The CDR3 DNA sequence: TGTGCCAGCAGCTTACGGCCAGGGAGCACAGATACGCAGTATTTT. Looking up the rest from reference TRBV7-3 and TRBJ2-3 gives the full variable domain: GAGVSQTPSNKVTEKGKYVELRCDPISGHTALYWYRQSLGQGPEFLIYFQGTGAADDSGLPNDRFFAVRPEGSVSTLKIQRTERGDSAVYLCASSLRPGSTDTQYFGPGTRLTVL.

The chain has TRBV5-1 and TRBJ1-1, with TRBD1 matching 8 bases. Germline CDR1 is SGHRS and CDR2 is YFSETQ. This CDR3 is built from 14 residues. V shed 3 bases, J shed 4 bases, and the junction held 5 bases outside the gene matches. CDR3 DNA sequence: TGCGCCAGCAGCTGGACAGGGCTGGGCACTGAAGCTTTCTTT. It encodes CASSWTGLGTEAFF. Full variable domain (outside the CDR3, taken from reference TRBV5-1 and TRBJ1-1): KAGVTQTPRYLIKTRGQQVTLSCSPISGHRSVSWYQQTPGQGLQFLFEYFSETQRNKGNFPGRFSGRQFSNSRSEMNVSTLELGDSALYLCASSWTGLGTEAFFGQGTRLTVV.

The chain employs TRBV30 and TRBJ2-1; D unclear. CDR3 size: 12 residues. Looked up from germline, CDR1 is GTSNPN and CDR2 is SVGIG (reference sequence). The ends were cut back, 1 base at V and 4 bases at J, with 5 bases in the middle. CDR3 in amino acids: CAWSAIYNEQFF. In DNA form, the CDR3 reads TGTGCCTGGAGTGCGATATACAATGAGCAGTTCTTC. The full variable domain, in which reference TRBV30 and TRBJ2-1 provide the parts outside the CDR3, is SQTIHQWPATLVQPVGSPLSLECTVEGTSNPNLYWYRQAAGRGLQLLFYSVGIGQISSEVPQNLSASRPQDRQFILSSKKLLLSDSGFYLCAWSAIYNEQFFGPGTRLTVL.

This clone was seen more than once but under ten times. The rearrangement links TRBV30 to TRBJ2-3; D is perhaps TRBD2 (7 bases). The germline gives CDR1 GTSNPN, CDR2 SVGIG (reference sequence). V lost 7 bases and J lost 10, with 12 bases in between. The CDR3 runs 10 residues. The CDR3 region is CASGGLAQYF. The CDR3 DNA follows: TGTGCCTCCGGGGGGCTGGCGCAGTATTTT.

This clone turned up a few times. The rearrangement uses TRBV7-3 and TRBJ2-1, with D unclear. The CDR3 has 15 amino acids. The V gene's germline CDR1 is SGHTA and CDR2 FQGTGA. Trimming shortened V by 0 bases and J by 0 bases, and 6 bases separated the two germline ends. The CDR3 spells CASSLTGNSYNEQFF. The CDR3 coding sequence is TGTGCCAGCAGCTTAACAGGGAACTCCTACAATGAGCAGTTCTTC.